Presented here are 32 T cell receptor beta chains from one specimen sequenced in a study of cytomegalovirus exposure and HLA in healthy donors. The PCR was carried out with 60 Vbeta primers and 13 Jbeta primers. Measured with immunoSEQ multiplex PCR; TCRdb has only the in-frame clones, and not every one. The sample consists of some 150,000 clones, 79% of them appearing once. Sequenced sample: PBMCs. These receptors were obtained from a woman in her forties or fifties in good health and CMV-seronegative.

The chain uses TRBV5-1 and TRBJ1-2; no clear D. Trimming took 5 bases from V and 4 from J, leaving 15 bases between them. Germline CDR1 is SGHRS and CDR2 is YFSETQ. This CDR3 is 14 amino acids long. The CDR3 coding sequence is TGCGCCAGCAGACAGAGTCCCAGCCTCTATGGCTACACCTTC. The encoded protein is CASRQSPSLYGYTF.

The chain couples TRBV23-1 to TRBJ1-5; TRBD1 matches 9 bases. TRBV23-1 is flagged as an ORF with uncertain function. The CDR3 has 16 residues. V dropped 4 bases and J dropped 0; count of bases not matched to a gene: 4. CDR3 loop: CASSLQTGGSNQPQHF. The CDR3 nucleotides are TGCGCCAGCAGTCTCCAGACAGGGGGTAGCAATCAGCCCCAGCATTTT.

In DNA, the CDR3 is TGTGCCAGCAGCCAAGACGGACCCCCCGGACCCAGGGCGTCCGAGCAGTACTTC. Its translation: CASSQDGPPGPRASEQYF. The V call is TRBV4-2, the J call TRBJ2-7, with a possible D match to TRBD1 (5 bases). Deletions cut 0 bases from V and 6 bases from J, with 24 bases between. The CDR3 contains 18 residues. Germline CDR1 and CDR2: LGHNA and YNFKEQ.

The chain employs TRBV7-6 and TRBJ2-3, with TRBD1 as a possible D gene (5 bases). CDR3 length: 16 amino acids. Germline V gives CDR1 SGHVS, CDR2 FNYEAQ. V lost 5 bases to trimming and J lost 0 bases, with 15 bases between them. The CDR3 bases are TGTGCCAGCAGCCCTCGACAGCATTCTAGCACAGATACGCAGTATTTT. Residues: CASSPRQHSSTDTQYF.

The chain's CDR3 is CASSSLPGLAGGHNEQFF. CDR3 in DNA: TGTGCCAGCAGCTCACTTCCGGGACTAGCGGGGGGGCACAATGAGCAGTTCTTC. The rearrangement uses TRBV4-2 and TRBJ2-1; 16 bases line up with TRBD2. CDR1 is LGHNA and CDR2 is YNFKEQ in the germline V gene. CDR3 length: 18 amino acids. V lost 5 bases and J lost 5; bases outside the gene matches: 9.

This chain links TRBV2 with TRBJ2-3; 10 bases match TRBD2. The CDR3 has 14 residues. The V gene end was trimmed by 7 bases and the J gene end by 6 bases; junction bases not matched to a gene: 7. The V gene's germline CDR1 is SNHLY and CDR2 FYNNEI. CDR3 nucleotides: TGTGCCAGCATGTTAGCGGGGGGTGGGGATACGCAGTATTTT. Translating it yields CASMLAGGGDTQYF. The full variable domain, completed using reference TRBV2 and TRBJ2-3, is EPEVTQTPSHQVTQMGQEVILRCVPISNHLYFYWYRQILGQKVEFLVSFYNNEISEKSEIFDDQFSVERPDGSNFTLKIRSTKLEDSAMYFCASMLAGGGDTQYFGPGTRLTVL.

The J gene is TRBJ2-2, the V gene TRBV15, with TRBD1 matching over 7 bases. Trimming at V came to 2 bases and at J to 4 bases, leaving 10 bases not matched to a gene. CDR3 length: 17 amino acids. Germline V gene lookup returns CDR1 LNHNV and CDR2 YYDKDF (reference sequence). CDR3 coding DNA: TGTGCCACCAGCAGACCGGGACAGTTGGCGGGCACCGGGGAGCTGTTTTTT. This encodes CATSRPGQLAGTGELFF.

The V and J genes are TRBV15 and TRBJ2-7, with 12 bases that match TRBD2. The CDR3 has 15 amino acids. In germline, CDR1 is LNHNV, CDR2 YYDKDF (reference sequence). V trimming: 1 base; J trimming: 5 bases; junction bases outside the gene matches: 3. CDR3 residues: CATSRASGGAHEQYF. CDR3 nucleotide sequence: TGTGCCACCAGCAGAGCTAGCGGGGGGGCCCACGAGCAGTACTTC. Complete variable domain (other parts from reference TRBV15 and TRBJ2-7): DAMVIQNPRYQVTQFGKPVTLSCSQTLNHNVMYWYQQKSSQAPKLLFHYYDKDFNNEADTPDNFQSRRPNTSFCFLDIRSPGLGDTAMYLCATSRASGGAHEQYFGPGTRLTVT.

As concerns this clone: Additional DNA sequences in this sample encode the identical CDR3. The CDR3 sequence: CASSFRGNTGELFF. CDR3 nucleotide sequence: TGCGCCAGCAGCTTTAGGGGGAACACCGGGGAGCTGTTTTTT. V gene TRBV5-1 combines with J gene TRBJ2-2, with D possibly matching TRBD1 (5 bases). Germline V lookup: CDR1 SGHRS, CDR2 YFSETQ. V was cut by 2 bases and J by 1 base, with 6 bases left in between. This CDR3 has 14 amino acids.

V usage is TRBV4-3 and J usage is TRBJ2-3, with D tentatively TRBD1 (5 bases). CDR1 and CDR2 (germline): LGHNA, YSLEER. Trimming removed 0 bases from V and 6 bases from J, with 7 bases in between. The CDR3 runs to 13 residues. The CDR3 DNA is TGCGCCAGCAGCCAAGAAAACAGGGATACGCAGTATTTT. Amino acids: CASSQENRDTQYF.

This chain connects TRBV7-6 to TRBJ2-7; the match to TRBD1 covers 7 bases. The V and J ends lost 4 bases and 3 bases, in that order; junction bases with no gene match: 6. Germline CDR1 reads SGHVS; CDR2 reads FNYEAQ. The CDR3 runs 14 residues. CDR3 bases: TGTGCCAGCAGCTCCGGGACAGATCTCTACGAGCAGTACTTC. Amino acids: CASSSGTDLYEQYF.

The V and J genes are TRBV10-3 and TRBJ2-4, with TRBD1 as a possible D gene (6 bases). This CDR3 is built from 16 residues. CDR1 and CDR2 (germline): ENHRY, SYGVKD. The ends were cut back, 7 bases at V and 6 bases at J, with 22 bases in the middle. The CDR3 region has the DNA TGTGCCATCACCCGATACGATAGGGACAAAGGAAACATTCAGTACTTC. This codes for CAITRYDRDKGNIQYF.

This rearrangement joins TRBV10-2 to TRBJ2-3; TRBD2 matches 9 bases. This CDR3 is built from 15 residues. Germline values: CDR1 WSHSY, CDR2 SAAADI. After removal of 6 bases from V and 3 bases from J, the junction contained 7 bases not matched to a gene. The DNA of the CDR3 is TGCGCCAGCAGGGACCTAGCGGGAACGACAGATACGCAGTATTTT. Translated, it gives CASRDLAGTTDTQYF.

The chain is built from TRBV7-9 and TRBJ2-2, with D possibly matching TRBD1 (5 bases). Trimming shortened V by 7 bases and J by 0 bases, and 15 bases separated the two germline ends. The CDR3 is 16 amino acids. Germline V gene sequence: CDR1 SEHNR, CDR2 FQNEAQ (reference sequence). CDR3 DNA sequence: TGTGCCAGCAACCCGGTGGGCAGGGCGAACACCGGGGAGCTGTTTTTT. Amino acid sequence: CASNPVGRANTGELFF.

V usage is TRBV28 and J usage is TRBJ1-3; D may be TRBD1 (5 bases). Trimming pared 4 bases from V and 0 bases from J, leaving 10 bases between. Germline-derived CDR1 and CDR2 are MDHEN and SYDVKM. This CDR3 contains 15 residues. The CDR3 DNA sequence: TGTGCCAGCAGTTCGGGGGTCCACTCTGGAAACACCATATATTTT. This sequence encodes CASSSGVHSGNTIYF.

The rearrangement links TRBV4-1 to TRBJ2-3; 10 positions match TRBD2. V shed 3 bases and J 3 bases; nucleotides not matched to a gene: 6. This CDR3 has 16 amino acids. Germline lookup yields CDR1 MGHRA and CDR2 YSYEKL. The CDR3 reads CASSQPGLAPTDTQYF. The DNA of the CDR3 is TGCGCCAGCAGCCAGCCGGGACTAGCGCCAACAGATACGCAGTATTTT.

CDR3 protein: CASSGTGGPNTEAFF. Written as DNA, the CDR3 is TGCGCCAGCAGCGGGACAGGGGGCCCAAACACTGAAGCTTTCTTT. The chain recombines TRBV4-1 with TRBJ1-1; 12 bases line up with TRBD1. CDR1 and CDR2 (germline): MGHRA, YSYEKL. The trim removed 5 bases at V and 2 bases at J, leaving 3 bases unmatched. This CDR3 contains 15 residues.

Remarks on this clone: In the same sample, other DNA sequences code for this CDR3. This sequence joins TRBV14 and TRBJ1-2; the match to TRBD1 covers 9 bases. The CDR3 is made up of 13 amino acids. Germline V gene lookup returns CDR1 SGHDN and CDR2 FVKESK. After removal of 4 bases from V and 8 bases from J, the junction contained 5 bases not matched to a gene. The CDR3 DNA reads TGTGCCAGCAGCCCGCGGACAGGGGACGGCTACACCTTC. Translated, it gives CASSPRTGDGYTF.

The V and J genes are TRBV15 and TRBJ1-3; D gene ambiguous. Trimming cost V 1 base and J 0 bases, with 7 bases left between them. CDR3 length: 15 residues. Looked up from germline, CDR1 is LNHNV and CDR2 is YYDKDF (reference sequence). The CDR3 DNA follows: TGTGCCACCAGCAGAGGTCCGAGCTCTGGAAACACCATATATTTT. Its protein is CATSRGPSSGNTIYF.

The rearrangement links TRBV9 to TRBJ2-2; TRBD2 is a possible D gene (5 bases). V was pared by 0 bases and J by 0 bases, with 9 bases between. The CDR3 is 16 residues long. Germline V lookup: CDR1 SGDLS, CDR2 YYNGEE. CDR3: CASSVASGPNTGELFF. In DNA form, the CDR3 reads TGTGCCAGCAGCGTAGCAAGCGGACCGAACACCGGGGAGCTGTTTTTT.

This chain joins TRBV27 and TRBJ2-7; 7 nucleotides agree with TRBD1. The junction had 11 bases not matched to a gene; V was cut back by 4 bases and J by 2 bases. Germline V lookup: CDR1 MNHEY, CDR2 SMNVEV (reference sequence). The CDR3 has 16 residues. The CDR3, as DNA: TGTGCCAGCAGTTCTCCCCGGGACAGTCTAACCTACGAGCAGTACTTC. It yields the protein CASSSPRDSLTYEQYF.

This clone was seen once. The rearrangement joins TRBV18 to TRBJ1-1; 8 bases are shared with TRBD1. V lost 6 bases and J lost 0; bases outside the gene matches: 9. CDR1 and CDR2 from the germline V gene are KGHSH and LQKENI. The CDR3 loop spans 16 amino acids. CDR3 in amino acids: CASSPQGASMNTEAFF. The CDR3 region has the DNA TGTGCCAGCTCCCCTCAGGGGGCCTCTATGAACACTGAAGCTTTCTTT.

V and J are TRBV7-8 and TRBJ2-2, with TRBD2 matching 12 bases. CDR1 and CDR2 (germline): SGHVS, FQNEAQ. The V and J ends lost 5 bases and 3 bases, in that order; junction bases with no gene match: 7. This CDR3 has 17 amino acids. The chain's CDR3 is CASSGGLAGGHTGELFF. The DNA for the CDR3 is TGTGCCAGCAGCGGGGGACTAGCGGGCGGGCACACCGGGGAGCTGTTTTTT.

The J gene is TRBJ2-6, the V gene TRBV13; D is possibly TRBD2 (6 bases). Germline CDR1 PRHDT, CDR2 FYEKMQ (reference sequence). Trimming took 5 bases from V and 0 from J, leaving 14 bases between them. There are 17 residues in the CDR3. CDR3 protein: CASSPWGERSGANVLTF. CDR3 nucleotide sequence: TGTGCCAGCAGCCCCTGGGGGGAACGCTCTGGGGCCAACGTCCTGACTTTC.

The rearrangement joins TRBV15 to TRBJ2-1; tentative D call: TRBD2 (5 bases). The CDR3 covers 15 residues. Germline assignment: CDR1 LNHNV and CDR2 YYDKDF (reference sequence). V was shortened by 0 bases and J by 0 bases, with 6 bases between the two germline ends. CDR3 sequence: CATSRDRGSYNEQFF. For the CDR3, the DNA is TGTGCCACCAGCAGAGATCGGGGCTCCTACAATGAGCAGTTCTTC. The variable domain in full, with the rest retrieved from reference TRBV15 and TRBJ2-1, is DAMVIQNPRYQVTQFGKPVTLSCSQTLNHNVMYWYQQKSSQAPKLLFHYYDKDFNNEADTPDNFQSRRPNTSFCFLDIRSPGLGDTAMYLCATSRDRGSYNEQFFGPGTRLTVL.

The genes are TRBV15 and TRBJ1-1; a possible D gene is TRBD1 (5 bases). Trimming took 5 bases from V and 0 from J, leaving 16 bases between them. CDR1 is LNHNV, CDR2 YYDKDF, per germline (reference sequence). The length of the CDR3 is 16 residues. The CDR3 protein is CATSPPGVTVNTEAFF. The CDR3 DNA follows: TGTGCCACCAGCCCGCCCGGTGTGACAGTGAACACTGAAGCTTTCTTT.

This rearrangement joins TRBV7-2 to TRBJ1-5; D may be TRBD1 (6 bases). Trimming cost V 0 bases and J 2 bases, with 20 bases left between them. Germline CDR1 SGHTA, CDR2 FQGNSA. The CDR3 is 19 residues long. CDR3 protein: CASSLAVPGARRGNQPQHF. The CDR3 DNA is TGTGCCAGCAGCTTAGCGGTCCCAGGGGCTCGACGAGGCAATCAGCCCCAGCATTTT.

The chain links TRBV5-4 to TRBJ2-5; 8 positions match TRBD1. CDR3 length equals 14 residues. Unmatched junction bases numbered 2, after V lost 2 bases and J lost 2 bases. Germline assignment: CDR1 SGHNT and CDR2 YYREEE (reference sequence). The CDR3 spells CASSLRTGQETQYF. DNA of the CDR3: TGTGCCAGCAGCTTACGGACAGGGCAAGAGACCCAGTACTTC.

The chain couples TRBV9 to TRBJ1-6; a weak D match, TRBD1 (5 bases). Deletions cut 0 bases from V and 7 bases from J, with 8 bases between. Germline-derived CDR1 and CDR2 are SGDLS and YYNGEE. CDR3 length: 14 amino acids. The CDR3 here is CASSVGGENSPLHF. The DNA for the CDR3 is TGTGCCAGCAGCGTAGGGGGGGAGAATTCACCCCTCCACTTT.

This clone was detected only a few times. The chain uses TRBV10-1 and TRBJ2-7, with 9 bases matching TRBD1. Germline trimming cut 5 bases from V and 0 bases from J; bases unmatched to any gene: 8. The germline V gene has CDR1 WNHNN and CDR2 SYGVQD (reference sequence). The CDR3 has 16 residues. The CDR3 DNA sequence: TGCGCCAGCAGTCCCGGGACAGGGTCTCGCTCCTACGAGCAGTACTTC. It encodes CASSPGTGSRSYEQYF.

The chain uses TRBV5-1 and TRBJ2-7, with TRBD2 matching 7 bases. The J segment lost 3 bases and the V segment lost 0 bases, leaving 9 bases of the junction unmatched. The CDR3 contains 16 residues. Germline V gives CDR1 SGHRS, CDR2 YFSETQ. The CDR3 nucleotides read TGCGCCAGCAGCTTGGGGAGACTAGCCAATGACTACGAGCAGTACTTC. This translates into CASSLGRLANDYEQYF.

The rearrangement joins TRBV9 to TRBJ2-5, with TRBD1 as a possible D gene (6 bases). The DNA end is a closer match to TRBJ2-7, so the J assignment may be wrong. The germline V gene has CDR1 SGDLS and CDR2 YYNGEE. The CDR3 has 14 amino acids. CDR3 sequence reads: CASSVTGNGDEQYF. CDR3 DNA sequence: TGTGCCAGCAGCGTTACAGGGAATGGAGACGAGCAGTACTTC.